A single sample is the source of the 21 T cell receptor beta chains below, sequenced in a study of T cell responses to AZD1222 COVID-19 vaccine. The method was immunoSEQ multiplex PCR; TCRdb's version includes in-frame clones alone and lacks a portion of them. The top ten clones hold around 8.7% of a sample with approximately 100,000 clones, approximately 88% of them seen once. Sequencing was performed on peripheral blood, taken on day 0 of AZD1222 vaccination. The source is an adult in good health.

This chain uses TRBV11-2 with TRBJ1-1; 7 bases line up with TRBD1. The CDR3 has 16 residues. V trimming: 1 base; J trimming: 3 bases; junction bases outside the gene matches: 8. Germline CDR1 reads SGHAT; CDR2 reads FQNNGV. The CDR3 sequence is CASSLVDITGDTEAFF. For the CDR3, the DNA is TGTGCCAGCAGCTTAGTAGACATCACAGGGGACACTGAAGCTTTCTTT.

The V and J genes are TRBV19 and TRBJ1-4; 9 nucleotides line up with TRBD1. Unmatched junction bases numbered 8, after V lost 6 bases and J lost 0 bases. CDR1 and CDR2 from the germline V gene are LNHDA and SQIVND (reference sequence). The CDR3 has 17 residues. The CDR3 spells CASRVQGAFTTNEKLFF. The CDR3 DNA is TGTGCCAGTAGAGTACAGGGGGCGTTTACAACTAATGAAAAACTGTTTTTT. Supplemented by reference TRBV19 and TRBJ1-4, the full variable domain reads DGGITQSPKYLFRKEGQNVTLSCEQNLNHDAMYWYRQDPGQGLRLIYYSQIVNDFQKGDIAEGYSVSREKKESFPLTVTSAQKNPTAFYLCASRVQGAFTTNEKLFFGSGTQLSVL.

Of note for this clone: No DNA is shown, since the ends of the CDR3 on it are uncertain; the CDR3 is the one TCRdb lists. The chain employs TRBV6-6 and TRBJ1-5. In germline, CDR1 is MNHNY, CDR2 SVGAGI (reference sequence). The CDR3 is 16 residues long, counting both termini. CDR3 sequence: CASSSSGPNSNQPQHF.

The chain joins TRBV28 to TRBJ1-3, with a tentative D call TRBD1 (5 bases). From germline, CDR1 is MDHEN and CDR2 SYDVKM. The CDR3 contains 14 residues. V shed 7 bases and J shed 2 bases, with 12 bases lying between them. For the CDR3, the DNA is TGTGCCAGCACCGTGGGGGGGACTGGAAACACCATATATTTT. Translation gives CASTVGGTGNTIYF.

In its sample, this clone was seen once. V gene TRBV6-2 or TRBV6-3 combines with J gene TRBJ1-2, with TRBD1 as a possible D gene (5 bases). Germline V gives CDR1 MNHEY, CDR2 SVGEGT. The CDR3 has 14 residues. The V end was cut by 5 bases, the J end by 4 bases, with 14 bases between. The CDR3 protein is CASSRDGNFYGYTF. The CDR3 DNA reads TGTGCCAGCAGTCGGGACGGGAACTTCTATGGCTACACCTTC.

The rearrangement links TRBV11-2 to TRBJ2-7; D perhaps matches TRBD1 (5 bases). This CDR3 region has 13 residues. Per germline, CDR1 SGHAT and CDR2 FQNNGV. V lost 0 bases to trimming and J lost 4 bases, with 7 bases between them. CDR3 nucleotide sequence: TGTGCCAGCAGCTTAGAGGCAGGGTACGAGCAGTACTTC. This translates into CASSLEAGYEQYF.

This chain links TRBV21-1 with TRBJ2-7. TRBV21-1 is a known pseudogene. The CDR3 is 18 residues long. In DNA, the CDR3 is TGTGCCAGCAGCAAAGAGGGCGCGTGGGCCGACCCGGAACACGAGCAGTACTTC. It yields the protein CASSKEGAWADPEHEQYF.

This CDR3 is CASSSQGLAYNEQFF. In DNA form, the CDR3 reads TGTGCCAGCAGCTCCCAGGGACTAGCCTACAATGAGCAGTTCTTC. The V call is TRBV7-2, the J call TRBJ2-1; 8 nucleotides line up with TRBD2. The CDR3 extends over 15 amino acids. CDR1 and CDR2 (germline): SGHTA, FQGNSA. V lost 4 bases and J lost 2; bases outside the gene matches: 4.

This sequence joins TRBV6-5 and TRBJ2-5; 7 nucleotides match TRBD1. V lost 6 bases to trimming and J lost 5 bases; unmatched junction nucleotides: 12. Germline CDR1 reads MNHEY; CDR2 reads SVGAGI. The CDR3 totals 15 residues. In DNA, the CDR3 is TGTGCCAGCAGATATACCGGGACAGCGTTGGAGACCCAGTACTTC. This translates into CASRYTGTALETQYF.

The V gene is TRBV15, the J gene TRBJ1-1; D gene ambiguous. Germline-derived CDR1 and CDR2 are LNHNV and YYDKDF (reference sequence). The CDR3 runs 12 residues. The V end lost 1 base, the J end lost 5 bases, and 5 bases lay between the germline ends. CDR3 protein: CATSRVRTEAFF. Written as DNA, the CDR3 is TGTGCCACCAGCAGAGTGAGGACTGAAGCTTTCTTT.

This clone was seen only a few times. The gene calls are TRBV7-2 and TRBJ1-2, with no clear D. Germline V gene data show CDR1 as SGHTA and CDR2 as FQGNSA. V shed 2 bases and J shed 7 bases, with 5 bases lying between them. The CDR3 spans 11 residues. The CDR3 loop is CASSLLRGYTF. CDR3 nucleotides: TGTGCCAGCAGCTTATTACGTGGCTACACCTTC.

The table lists this clone with a few counts. The chain links TRBV6-2 or TRBV6-3 to TRBJ2-7, with 11 bases lining up with TRBD1. CDR3 length: 17 amino acids. V lost 0 bases and J lost 5; bases outside the gene matches: 9. Germline V gene data show CDR1 as MNHEY and CDR2 as SVGEGT. The CDR3 loop is CASSYSGTGTGGDEQYF. The CDR3 nucleotides read TGTGCCAGCAGTTACTCGGGAACCGGGACAGGGGGAGACGAGCAGTACTTC.

The gene calls are TRBV4-2 and TRBJ1-1; D is possibly TRBD1 (5 bases). Trimming shortened V by 4 bases and J by 1 base, and 10 bases separated the two germline ends. Germline values: CDR1 LGHNA, CDR2 YNFKEQ. There are 14 residues in the CDR3. CDR3 DNA sequence: TGTGCCAGCAGCCCACAGGATTCGAACACTGAAGCTTTCTTT. Its translation: CASSPQDSNTEAFF.

This chain uses TRBV5-1 with TRBJ2-2; 7 bases map to TRBD2. From germline, CDR1 is SGHRS and CDR2 YFSETQ. The CDR3 is made up of 16 amino acids. Losses at the gene ends were 1 base for V and 7 bases for J; bases not matched to a gene: 10. The DNA of the CDR3 is TGCGCCAGCAGCTTGTATGGCGGGAGTTCGGGCGGGGAGCTGTTTTTT. It encodes CASSLYGGSSGGELFF.

The CDR3 DNA reads TGTGCCAGCAGTACACTCCTGCAGGAGTTCTTC. It specifies CASSTLLQEFF. V gene TRBV6-2 or TRBV6-3 combines with J gene TRBJ2-1; D is uncertain. The CDR3 has 11 amino acids. Germline V gene sequence: CDR1 MNHEY, CDR2 SVGEGT. The V end was cut by 5 bases, the J end by 14 bases, with 13 bases between.

The chain combines TRBV5-6 with TRBJ1-2; maybe TRBD1 (6 bases). This CDR3 contains 16 residues. CDR1 is SGHDT and CDR2 is YYEEEE in the germline V gene. Trimming cost V 2 bases and J 2 bases, with 16 bases left between them. The CDR3 DNA is TGTGCCAGCAGCTTAGGGGGTGTGGGGCCGAACTATGGCTACACCTTC. This encodes CASSLGGVGPNYGYTF.

This clone was counted a single time. This rearrangement joins TRBV6-6 to TRBJ2-3; 8 bases fit TRBD2. Per germline, CDR1 MNHNY and CDR2 SVGAGI (reference sequence). V dropped 6 bases and J dropped 5; count of bases not matched to a gene: 7. This CDR3 is 14 amino acids long. CDR3 nucleotides: TGTGCCAGCAGACGCACTAGCGGAAGAGATACGCAGTATTTT. Protein product: CASRRTSGRDTQYF.

The V call is TRBV19, the J call TRBJ2-7, with D perhaps TRBD2 (5 bases). The CDR3 spans 15 residues. CDR1 is LNHDA, CDR2 SQIVND, per germline (reference sequence). Deletions cut 3 bases from V and 0 bases from J, with 12 bases between. The CDR3 spells CASSIAGGSSYEQYF. CDR3 nucleotide sequence: TGTGCCAGTAGTATCGCTGGAGGCAGCTCCTACGAGCAGTACTTC.

This clone appeared a single time. The chain has TRBV20-1 and TRBJ2-7; weak D call: TRBD1 (6 bases). Trimming stripped 4 bases from V and 0 bases from J, with 10 bases between. Per germline, CDR1 DFQATT and CDR2 SNEGSKA (reference sequence). The CDR3 covers 13 residues. The CDR3 loop is CSANDRSSYEQYF. The CDR3, as DNA: TGCAGTGCTAATGACAGGAGCTCCTACGAGCAGTACTTC.

CDR3 nucleotides: TGTGCCAGCAGTTCCCCACTCAGGACTAGCTCGGGAGAGACCCAGTACTTC. Translation: CASSSPLRTSSGETQYF. The chain combines TRBV6-2 or TRBV6-3 with TRBJ2-5, with 8 nucleotides matching TRBD2. This CDR3 contains 17 residues. Germline V gene data show CDR1 as MNHEY and CDR2 as SVGEGT. After removal of 4 bases from V and 4 bases from J, the junction contained 14 bases not matched to a gene.

This clone was recorded a few times. The chain uses TRBV28 and TRBJ1-2, with D maybe TRBD1 (5 bases). The V gene lost 1 base and the J gene lost 4 bases, with 10 bases spanning the gap. In germline, CDR1 is MDHEN, CDR2 SYDVKM. There are 14 residues in the CDR3. The chain's CDR3 is CASSLSRVGYGYTF. For the CDR3, the DNA is TGTGCCAGCAGTTTATCCAGGGTAGGCTATGGCTACACCTTC.